This entry features one T cell receptor (beta chain) sequence. Its antigen is currently unknown. It was with a sample-barcoded 5' primer and a J-beta primer mix that a second PCR of about 6 to 12 cycles was run. Each cDNA molecule received a tag from a template-switch adaptor that had 12 random nucleotides. TCRdb ran MiXCR on the 5' RACE reads and lists one entry per CDR3 protein. The sample yields about 1.8 million distinct CDR3 sequences, 49% seen once. Each donor had 8 to 10 milliliters of peripheral blood drawn. The data stem from a study of blood T cells in healthy people across ages. Germline CDR1 DFQATT, CDR2 SNEGSKA (reference sequence). Trimming removed 0 bases from V and 0 bases from J, with 12 bases in between. The CDR3 totals 16 residues. Findings and limits, study-wide: It was held that diversity estimates obtained from one million T cells represented underestimates.

The sequence was collected from a middle-aged woman in good health. Sequencing input: blood. The chain links TRBV20-1 to TRBJ2-1; a weak D match, TRBD2 (5 bases). The CDR3 protein is CSARDSRGSSYNEQFF. In DNA form, the CDR3 reads TGCAGTGCTAGAGATTCCCGGGGTAGCTCCTACAATGAGCAGTTCTTC.